The 13 T cell receptor beta chains in this list originate from one sample, sequenced in a study of blood T cells in healthy people across ages. Together with a sample-barcoded 5' primer, a J-beta primer mix was included in a second PCR lasting about 7 to 11 cycles. Each CDR3 protein is one row after TCRdb ran MiXCR on the 5' RACE reads. Here the sample spans some 1.7 million distinct CDR3 sequences, roughly 27% being singletons. The sample consisted of blood. The receptors originated from a woman in her 30s in good health.

This clonotype was picked up a small number of times. The chain carries TRBV4-2 and TRBJ1-5, with D perhaps matching TRBD1 (6 bases). Trimming pared 0 bases from V and 7 bases from J, leaving 25 bases between. The CDR3 is 19 residues long. The germline gives CDR1 LGHNA, CDR2 YNFKEQ. CDR3 amino acids: CASSQDGRGAGEGGQPQHF. The CDR3 DNA is TGTGCCAGCAGCCAAGACGGTCGGGGGGCAGGGGAGGGCGGCCAGCCCCAGCATTTT.

This clonotype has only one observation. The chain links TRBV29-1 to TRBJ2-1, with 15 nucleotides matching TRBD2. This CDR3 region has 15 residues. CDR1 and CDR2 from the germline V gene are SQVTM and ANQGSEA. With 6 bases clipped from V and 9 bases from J, the junction kept 9 bases outside the gene matches. CDR3 region: CSVGTSGRSAVEQFF. The CDR3 nucleotides read TGCAGCGTGGGGACTAGCGGGAGGTCAGCGGTTGAGCAGTTCTTC.

As to this clonotype: Mismatch with germline at one junction end may stem from a read error. The chain joins TRBV5-1 to TRBJ2-1; a possible D gene is TRBD2 (5 bases). Per germline, CDR1 SGHRS and CDR2 YFSETQ. This CDR3 is 15 amino acids long. CDR3 region: CTSSFRDRRVSEQFF. In DNA, the CDR3 is TGCACCAGCAGCTTTCGGGATCGGCGAGTCTCTGAGCAGTTCTTC.

This clonotype was recorded at least ten times. The J gene is TRBJ2-5, the V gene TRBV20-1; D ambiguous. The germline CDR1 and CDR2 sequences are DFQATT and SNEGSKA (reference sequence). The CDR3 contains 11 residues. V lost 3 bases and J lost 2, with 4 bases in between. This chain's CDR3 is CSASVQETQYF. The CDR3 DNA is TGCAGTGCTAGTGTGCAAGAGACCCAGTACTTC.

CDR3 coding DNA: TGTGCCAGCAGCTTACTTCGACAGGGTTCTGGGGCCAACGTCCTGACTTTC. Translating gives CASSLLRQGSGANVLTF. The genes are TRBV7-3 and TRBJ2-6, with TRBD1 matching over 7 bases. V lost 2 bases and J lost 1; bases outside the gene matches: 5. This CDR3 has 17 residues. Germline assignment: CDR1 SGHTA and CDR2 FQGTGA.

Notes on this clonotype: Given a much more abundant clone one base away, this may be a read error. The J gene is TRBJ2-1, the V gene TRBV20-1; D is unresolved. Germline values: CDR1 DFQATT, CDR2 SNEGSKA (reference sequence). The CDR3 has 14 amino acids. V was clipped by 2 bases and J by 10 bases, with 18 bases between them. CDR3 residues: CSARLSTTGYEQFF. For the CDR3, the DNA is TGCAGTGCTAGACTTTCCACGACGGGTTACGAGCAGTTCTTC.

This clonotype was counted a few times. This chain links TRBV29-1 with TRBJ2-7, with 9 positions matching TRBD2. Germline values: CDR1 SQVTM, CDR2 ANQGSEA. The CDR3 extends over 14 amino acids. J gave up 0 bases and V 5 bases, and 5 bases lay outside the gene matches. The CDR3 DNA follows: TGCAGCGTTAGCCTAGCGGGGAGCTCCTACGAGCAGTACTTC. This codes for CSVSLAGSSYEQYF.

The table lists this clonotype with many counts. The V and J genes are TRBV12-3 or TRBV12-4 and TRBJ2-7; D ambiguous. The CDR3 is 13 amino acids. The V end was cut by 5 bases, the J end by 5 bases, with 13 bases between. CDR3 nucleotides: TGTGCCAGCAGTGCTGGCTGGCACGACGAGCAGTACTTC. This codes for CASSAGWHDEQYF.

J is TRBJ1-1 and V is TRBV5-1; 9 bases are a match to TRBD1. V shed 4 bases, J shed 5 bases, and the junction held 12 bases outside the gene matches. From germline, CDR1 is SGHRS and CDR2 YFSETQ. This CDR3 region has 16 residues. The CDR3 protein is CASSRGQGGQGTEAFF. Here the CDR3 DNA reads TGCGCCAGCAGCCGGGGACAGGGAGGACAAGGAACTGAAGCTTTCTTT.

This clonotype was counted only a few times. The genes are TRBV28 and TRBJ2-7; D unclear. This CDR3 is 14 amino acids long. The V end was cut by 7 bases, the J end by 0 bases, with 13 bases between. Germline-derived CDR1 and CDR2 are MDHEN and SYDVKM. The CDR3 nucleotides read TGTGCCAGCAAGGTAGCAGTTAGCTCCTACGAGCAGTACTTC. This sequence encodes CASKVAVSSYEQYF.

The rearrangement uses TRBV5-1 and TRBJ1-3, with D possibly being TRBD1 (6 bases). The CDR3 is 14 amino acids. The germline V gene encodes CDR1 SGHRS and CDR2 YFSETQ. V dropped 3 bases and J dropped 2 bases, with 9 bases sitting between them. CDR3 in amino acids: CASSWWDTGNTIYF. The CDR3 nucleotides read TGCGCCAGCAGCTGGTGGGACACTGGAAACACCATATATTTT. Full variable domain (outside the CDR3, taken from reference TRBV5-1 and TRBJ1-3): KAGVTQTPRYLIKTRGQQVTLSCSPISGHRSVSWYQQTPGQGLQFLFEYFSETQRNKGNFPGRFSGRQFSNSRSEMNVSTLELGDSALYLCASSWWDTGNTIYFGEGSWLTVV.

This rearrangement joins TRBV20-1 to TRBJ2-3; 8 bases map to TRBD2. The CDR3 runs 15 residues. The germline V gene has CDR1 DFQATT and CDR2 SNEGSKA (reference sequence). Trimming removed 5 bases from V and 0 bases from J; junction bases left unmatched: 7. The CDR3 sequence is CSAGGLAGSTDTQYF. CDR3 bases: TGCAGTGCTGGAGGGCTAGCGGGCAGCACAGATACGCAGTATTTT.

The sample holds many counts of this clonotype. The chain has TRBV12-3 or TRBV12-4 and TRBJ2-7; TRBD2 agrees at 8 bases. The CDR3 totals 14 residues. With 1 base clipped from V and 3 bases from J, the junction kept 2 bases outside the gene matches. The CDR3 protein is CASSLGTSLYEQYF. The CDR3 DNA is TGTGCCAGCAGTTTAGGGACTAGCCTCTACGAGCAGTACTTC.